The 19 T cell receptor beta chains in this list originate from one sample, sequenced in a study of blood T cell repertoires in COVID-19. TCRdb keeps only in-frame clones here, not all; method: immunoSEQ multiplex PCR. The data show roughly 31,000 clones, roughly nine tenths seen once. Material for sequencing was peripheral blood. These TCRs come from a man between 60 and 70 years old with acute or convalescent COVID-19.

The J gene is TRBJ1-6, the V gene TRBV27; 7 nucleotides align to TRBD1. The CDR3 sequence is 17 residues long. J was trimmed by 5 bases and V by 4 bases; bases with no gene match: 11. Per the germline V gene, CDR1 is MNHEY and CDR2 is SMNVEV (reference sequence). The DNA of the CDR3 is TGTGCCAGCAGTTCCTTCTCCCTAGGGGGCAATAATTCACCCCTCCACTTT. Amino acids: CASSSFSLGGNNSPLHF.

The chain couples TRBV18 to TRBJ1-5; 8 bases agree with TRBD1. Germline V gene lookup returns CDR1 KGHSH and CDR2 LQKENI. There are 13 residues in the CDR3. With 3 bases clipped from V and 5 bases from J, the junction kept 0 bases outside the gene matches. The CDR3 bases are TGTGCCAGCTCACCGGACAGGGATCAGCCCCAGCATTTT. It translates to CASSPDRDQPQHF.

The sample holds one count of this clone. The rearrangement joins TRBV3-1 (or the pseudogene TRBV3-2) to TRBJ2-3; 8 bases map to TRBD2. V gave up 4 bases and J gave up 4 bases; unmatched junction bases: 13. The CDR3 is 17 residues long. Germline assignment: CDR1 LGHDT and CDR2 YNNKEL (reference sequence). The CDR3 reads CASSPEIGREEADTQYF. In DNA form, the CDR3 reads TGTGCCAGCAGCCCTGAAATCGGGCGGGAGGAGGCAGATACGCAGTATTTT.

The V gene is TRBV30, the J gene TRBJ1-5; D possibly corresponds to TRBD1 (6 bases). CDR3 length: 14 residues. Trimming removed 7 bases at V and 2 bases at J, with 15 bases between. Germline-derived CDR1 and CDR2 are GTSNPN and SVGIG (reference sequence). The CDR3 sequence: CAFQRQEGNQPQHF. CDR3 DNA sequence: TGTGCCTTCCAGAGACAGGAGGGCAATCAGCCCCAGCATTTT.

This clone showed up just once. The CDR3 sequence is CASSSPDRTNEKLFF. The CDR3 coding sequence is TGCGCCAGCAGCTCGCCGGACAGAACTAATGAAAAACTGTTTTTT. V gene TRBV5-1 combines with J gene TRBJ1-4; maybe TRBD1 (6 bases). Trimming shortened V by 3 bases and J by 1 base, and 10 bases separated the two germline ends. CDR3 length: 15 amino acids. The germline CDR1 and CDR2 sequences are SGHRS and YFSETQ.

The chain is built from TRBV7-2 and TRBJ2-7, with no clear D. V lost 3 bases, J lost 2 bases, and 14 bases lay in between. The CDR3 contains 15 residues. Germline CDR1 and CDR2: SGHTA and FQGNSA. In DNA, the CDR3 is TGTGCCAGCAGCTTTACCCCCTTAGCACCCTACGAGCAGTACTTC. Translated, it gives CASSFTPLAPYEQYF.

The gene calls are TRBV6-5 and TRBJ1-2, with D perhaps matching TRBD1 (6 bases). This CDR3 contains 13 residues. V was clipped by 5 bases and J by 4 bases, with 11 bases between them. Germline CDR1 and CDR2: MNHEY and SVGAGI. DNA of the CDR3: TGTGCCAGCAGTCGACAGGCTCTCTATGGCTACACCTTC. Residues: CASSRQALYGYTF.

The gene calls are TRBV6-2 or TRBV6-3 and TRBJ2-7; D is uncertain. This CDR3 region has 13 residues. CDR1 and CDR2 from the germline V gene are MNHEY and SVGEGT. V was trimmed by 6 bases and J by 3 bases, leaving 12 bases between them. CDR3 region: CASSRSTLYEQYF. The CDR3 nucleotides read TGTGCCAGCAGCCGGAGTACCCTCTACGAGCAGTACTTC.

CDR3 in DNA: TGTGCCAGCATGGAGGGATCGGGCTACACCTTC. Protein sequence: CASMEGSGYTF. The chain combines TRBV2 with TRBJ1-2; D not resolved. The CDR3 is made up of 11 amino acids. The V end lost 7 bases, the J end lost 8 bases, and 11 bases lay between the germline ends. The germline V gene encodes CDR1 SNHLY and CDR2 FYNNEI.

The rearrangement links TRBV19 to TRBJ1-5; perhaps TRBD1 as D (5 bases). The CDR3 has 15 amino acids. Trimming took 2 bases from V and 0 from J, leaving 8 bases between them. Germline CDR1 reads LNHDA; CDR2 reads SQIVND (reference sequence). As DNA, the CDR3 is TGTGCCAGTAGTATACTGACAGATAGCAATCAGCCCCAGCATTTT. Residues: CASSILTDSNQPQHF.

The CDR3 sequence: CASSPWTGSNEQFF. The CDR3 nucleotides are TGTGCCAGTAGTCCCTGGACAGGTTCTAATGAGCAGTTCTTC. The chain recombines TRBV19 with TRBJ2-1, with 7 bases lining up with TRBD1. Germline V gene lookup returns CDR1 LNHDA and CDR2 SQIVND (reference sequence). The CDR3 consists of 14 residues. The ends lost 5 bases at V and 7 bases at J; junction bases unmatched: 8.

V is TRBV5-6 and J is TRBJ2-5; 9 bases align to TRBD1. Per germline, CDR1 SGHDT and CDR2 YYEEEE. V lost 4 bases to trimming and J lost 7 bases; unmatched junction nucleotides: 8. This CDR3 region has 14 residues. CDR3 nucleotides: TGTGCCAGCAGCGGGGGGACAGGGCGAGTGACCCAGTACTTC. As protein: CASSGGTGRVTQYF.

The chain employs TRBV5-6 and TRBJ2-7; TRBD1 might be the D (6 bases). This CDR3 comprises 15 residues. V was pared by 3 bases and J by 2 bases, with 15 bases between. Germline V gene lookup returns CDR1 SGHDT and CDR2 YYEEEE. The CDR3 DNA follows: TGTGCCAGCAGCTCAACAGTGGGGGCCCCCTACGAGCAGTACTTC. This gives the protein CASSSTVGAPYEQYF. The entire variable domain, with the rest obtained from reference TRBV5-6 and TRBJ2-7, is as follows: DAGVTQSPTHLIKTRGQQVTLRCSPKSGHDTVSWYQQALGQGPQFIFQYYEEEERQRGNFPDRFSGHQFPNYSSELNVNALLLGDSALYLCASSSTVGAPYEQYFGPGTRLTVT.

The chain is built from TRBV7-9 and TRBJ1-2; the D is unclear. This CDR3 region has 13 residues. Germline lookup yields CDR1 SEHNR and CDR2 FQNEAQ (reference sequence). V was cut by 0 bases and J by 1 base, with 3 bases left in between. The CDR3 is CASSLALNYGYTF. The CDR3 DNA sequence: TGTGCCAGCAGCTTAGCACTTAACTATGGCTACACCTTC.

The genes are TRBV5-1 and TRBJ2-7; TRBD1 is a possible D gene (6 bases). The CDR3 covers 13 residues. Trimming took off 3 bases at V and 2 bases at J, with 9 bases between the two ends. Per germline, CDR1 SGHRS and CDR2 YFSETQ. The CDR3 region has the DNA TGCGCCAGCAGCTCGACAGGTCCCTACGAGCAGTACTTC. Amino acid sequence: CASSSTGPYEQYF.

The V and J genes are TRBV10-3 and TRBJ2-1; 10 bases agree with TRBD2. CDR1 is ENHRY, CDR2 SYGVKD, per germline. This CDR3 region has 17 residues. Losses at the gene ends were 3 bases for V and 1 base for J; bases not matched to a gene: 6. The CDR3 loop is CAISDSLAGGSYNEQFF. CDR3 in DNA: TGTGCCATCAGTGACTCTTTAGCGGGAGGTTCCTACAATGAGCAGTTCTTC.

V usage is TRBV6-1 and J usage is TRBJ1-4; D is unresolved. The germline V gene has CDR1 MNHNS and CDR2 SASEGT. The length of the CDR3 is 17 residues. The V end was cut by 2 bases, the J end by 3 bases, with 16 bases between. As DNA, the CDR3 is TGTGCCAGCAGTGAAAGTGGCTCACCATCCCCTAATGAAAAACTGTTTTTT. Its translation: CASSESGSPSPNEKLFF.

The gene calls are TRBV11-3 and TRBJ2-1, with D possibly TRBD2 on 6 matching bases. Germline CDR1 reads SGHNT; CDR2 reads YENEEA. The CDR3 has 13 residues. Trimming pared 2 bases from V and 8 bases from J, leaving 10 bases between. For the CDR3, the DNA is TGTGCCAGCAGCTTATCTTGGAGGGATGAGCAGTTCTTC. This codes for CASSLSWRDEQFF. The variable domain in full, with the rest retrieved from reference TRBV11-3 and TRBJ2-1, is EAGVVQSPRYKIIEKKQPVAFWCNPISGHNTLYWYLQNLGQGPELLIRYENEEAVDDSQLPKDRFSAERLKGVDSTLKIQPAELGDSAVYLCASSLSWRDEQFFGPGTRLTVL.

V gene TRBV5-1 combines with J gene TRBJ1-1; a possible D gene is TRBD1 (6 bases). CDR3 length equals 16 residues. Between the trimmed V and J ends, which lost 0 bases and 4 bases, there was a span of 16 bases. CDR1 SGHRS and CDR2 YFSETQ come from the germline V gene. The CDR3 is CASSLARGVPGTEAFF. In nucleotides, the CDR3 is TGCGCCAGCAGCTTGGCCAGGGGAGTGCCGGGCACTGAAGCTTTCTTT.